Sequencing of this T cell receptor (beta chain) was carried out in a study of cytomegalovirus exposure and HLA in healthy donors. Study results and caveats: Overall, about 160 TCR beta chains were annotated as cytomegalovirus-associated. CMV antigen specificity was confirmed in vitro for a few CMV-associated chains. Accounts indicate the classifier identified cytomegalovirus status with strong specificity and sensitivity. Rare TCR sequences predominated, though certain public TCRs were found in many donors.

Method: immunoSEQ multiplex PCR; TCRdb's copy keeps in-frame clones and lacks some. The table lists 250,000 to 300,000 clones, 86% of them singletons, with less than 1.2% in the top ten. The CDR3 contains 16 residues. Germline V gives CDR1 MNHEY, CDR2 SVGAGI. The V gene lost 0 bases and the J gene lost 9 bases, with 15 bases spanning the gap. Details on this clone: No antigen is known for it.

This sequence joins TRBV6-5 and TRBJ1-6; the D is unclear. This clonotype was sampled from a woman aged 18-29 years in good health and CMV-seronegative. The material sequenced was PBMCs. The CDR3 reads CASSYSINPAGSPLHF. CDR3 DNA: TGTGCCAGCAGTTACTCGATAAATCCAGCGGGTTCACCCCTCCACTTT.